The 29 T cell receptor beta chains below were found in one sample sequenced in a study of CD8+ T cells in alopecia areata. Following extraction, RNA underwent reverse transcription to cDNA, which served as the sequencing template. Sequenced by immunoSEQ multiplex PCR; TCRdb stores in-frame clones only, minus some. The data contain 75,000 to 100,000 clones, 41% of them singletons. Input material: CD4+ T cells sorted from blood. Source of these receptors: a human donor with alopecia areata.

In DNA form, the CDR3 reads TGTGCCAGCAGCTTACAGGGGGGCATTCAGTACTTC. Residues: CASSLQGGIQYF. This chain joins TRBV7-8 and TRBJ2-4, with a possible D match to TRBD1 (7 bases). Trimming took off 2 bases at V and 9 bases at J, with 8 bases between the two ends. The CDR3 spans 12 residues. The germline gives CDR1 SGHVS, CDR2 FQNEAQ.

This chain connects TRBV28 to TRBJ2-3, with 8 bases identical to TRBD2. CDR1 and CDR2 from the germline V gene are MDHEN and SYDVKM. The CDR3 has 13 residues. CDR3 bases: TGTGCTAGCGGGACTGAGAGCACAGATACGCAGTATTTT. Its translation is CASGTESTDTQYF.

V gene TRBV5-1 combines with J gene TRBJ2-6; D is unresolved. The CDR3 sequence is 17 residues long. The germline V and J ends were trimmed by 4 bases and 0 bases, with 14 bases remaining between them. Germline loops: CDR1 SGHRS, CDR2 YFSETQ. The CDR3 DNA reads TGCGCCAGCAGCCCACCCCAGTATAGCTCTGGGGCCAACGTCCTGACTTTC. Its protein product is CASSPPQYSSGANVLTF.

The J gene is TRBJ2-5, the V gene TRBV27; D ambiguous. V was shortened by 7 bases and J by 5 bases, with 17 bases between the two germline ends. The CDR3 covers 14 residues. Germline lookup yields CDR1 MNHEY and CDR2 SMNVEV (reference sequence). The CDR3 DNA sequence: TGTGCCAGCAACAATGCTGGGCAGGCGGAGACCCAGTACTTC. As protein: CASNNAGQAETQYF.

The J gene is TRBJ2-7, the V gene TRBV11-2; D might be TRBD1 or TRBD2, each matching 5 bases. The germline V and J ends were trimmed by 5 bases and 6 bases, with 20 bases remaining between them. Germline V CDR1 and CDR2: SGHAT, FQNNGV. The CDR3 covers 15 residues. CDR3 bases: TGTGCCAGCAGCCTAGGGGAGTGGGATGTCGGCGAGCAGTACTTC. Amino acids: CASSLGEWDVGEQYF.

This clone was found a few times. The V call is TRBV7-9, the J call TRBJ2-4, with a possible D match to TRBD1 (5 bases). The CDR3 contains 16 residues. Germline CDR1 is SEHNR and CDR2 is FQNEAQ (reference sequence). The V gene lost 3 bases and the J gene lost 1 base, with 13 bases spanning the gap. CDR3 sequence (DNA): TGTGCCAGCAGCTTTTTCAGGGATGCGGCCAAAAACATTCAGTACTTC. It is translated as CASSFFRDAAKNIQYF.

CDR3 sequence reads: CASSLAGAASTYEQYF. The CDR3, as DNA: TGTGCCAGCAGCTTGGCTGGCGCAGCCTCCACCTACGAGCAGTACTTC. The chain couples TRBV5-6 to TRBJ2-7; no clear D gene. The V end was cut by 0 bases, the J end by 2 bases, with 15 bases between. Looked up from germline, CDR1 is SGHDT and CDR2 is YYEEEE. CDR3 length: 16 residues.

The chain couples TRBV5-4 to TRBJ2-5; 7 positions agree with TRBD2. Germline CDR1 reads SGHNT; CDR2 reads YYREEE (reference sequence). The CDR3 is 15 amino acids. With 0 bases clipped from V and 0 bases from J, the junction kept 2 bases outside the gene matches. CDR3 coding DNA: TGTGCCAGCAGCTTGGGGCGGGGGTACCAAGAGACCCAGTACTTC. It is translated as CASSLGRGYQETQYF.

The chain is built from TRBV7-9 and TRBJ2-3, with D possibly TRBD2 on 6 matching bases. The CDR3 loop spans 15 amino acids. Trimming pared 7 bases from V and 1 base from J, leaving 15 bases between. Germline V gene sequence: CDR1 SEHNR, CDR2 FQNEAQ (reference sequence). The CDR3 region has the DNA TGTGCCAGCACCAACCGGGACTTCGGCACAGATACGCAGTATTTT. The encoded protein is CASTNRDFGTDTQYF. Complete variable domain (other parts from reference TRBV7-9 and TRBJ2-3): DTGVSQNPRHKITKRGQNVTFRCDPISEHNRLYWYRQTLGQGPEFLTYFQNEAQLEKSRLLSDRFSAERPKGSFSTLEIQRTEQGDSAMYLCASTNRDFGTDTQYFGPGTRLTVL.

The chain uses TRBV27 and TRBJ2-2; 7 bases match TRBD1. V dropped 0 bases and J dropped 9; count of bases not matched to a gene: 7. Germline CDR1 and CDR2: MNHEY and SMNVEV (reference sequence). CDR3 length: 15 amino acids. CDR3 nucleotides: TGTGCCAGCAGTTTATCGAGGACAGGCGGTCGGGAGCTGTTTTTT. Encoded protein: CASSLSRTGGRELFF.

This clone was observed a few times. The chain combines TRBV9 with TRBJ2-2; D unclear. This CDR3 comprises 14 residues. The V gene's germline CDR1 is SGDLS and CDR2 YYNGEE. V shed 0 bases and J shed 6 bases, with 9 bases lying between them. The chain's CDR3 is CASSVARVAGELFF. The CDR3 nucleotides read TGTGCCAGCAGCGTAGCAAGGGTGGCCGGGGAGCTGTTTTTT. The complete variable domain, with remaining parts taken from reference TRBV9 and TRBJ2-2, reads DSGVTQTPKHLITATGQRVTLRCSPRSGDLSVYWYQQSLDQGLQFLIQYYNGEERAKGNILERFSAQQFPDLHSELNLSSLELGDSALYFCASSVARVAGELFFGEGSRLTVL.

V and J are TRBV9 and TRBJ2-2; TRBD2 agrees at 11 bases. Trimming removed 5 bases from V and 1 base from J; junction bases left unmatched: 1. The CDR3 is 15 residues long. The germline V gene encodes CDR1 SGDLS and CDR2 YYNGEE. This CDR3 reads CASRGLAENTGELFF. Written as DNA, the CDR3 is TGTGCCAGCAGGGGACTAGCGGAGAACACCGGGGAGCTGTTTTTT.

In its sample, this clone was seen a few times. CDR3 protein: CAWTPNRGQEFF. The CDR3 bases are TGTGCCTGGACACCAAACAGGGGGCAAGAGTTCTTC. The chain joins TRBV30 to TRBJ2-1; 9 bases line up with TRBD1. Trimming took 4 bases from V and 14 from J; bases not matched to a gene: 9. Germline CDR1 and CDR2: GTSNPN and SVGIG (reference sequence). This CDR3 is 12 amino acids long.

This chain links TRBV5-1 with TRBJ2-1; tentative D call: TRBD2 (6 bases). The CDR3 is 15 residues long. V gave up 4 bases and J gave up 8 bases, with 19 bases separating them. Germline V gene sequence: CDR1 SGHRS, CDR2 YFSETQ. The CDR3 DNA sequence: TGCGCCAGCAGCCTCTTCTCGGGCGGGGCCTATGAGCAGTTCTTC. This codes for CASSLFSGGAYEQFF.

This rearrangement joins TRBV12-5 to TRBJ2-7; D may correspond to TRBD1 or TRBD2 (5 bases each). Trimming left V 5 bases short and J 1 base short, with 9 bases between. The CDR3 length is 13 residues. CDR1 is LGHNT, CDR2 FRNRAP, per germline. CDR3 sequence: CASGRDGSYEQYF. Here the CDR3 DNA reads TGTGCTAGTGGTCGGGACGGATCCTACGAGCAGTACTTC.

This clone came up a few times. This chain uses TRBV30 with TRBJ2-5; a possible D gene is TRBD2 (5 bases). Per the germline V gene, CDR1 is GTSNPN and CDR2 is SVGIG (reference sequence). Trimming took 0 bases from V and 5 from J, leaving 10 bases between them. This CDR3 is built from 13 residues. This CDR3 is CAWSVRGLETQYF. In DNA, the CDR3 is TGTGCCTGGAGTGTACGAGGGTTGGAGACCCAGTACTTC.

The chain couples TRBV28 to TRBJ1-2; no firm D call. Germline values: CDR1 MDHEN, CDR2 SYDVKM. The CDR3 has 12 amino acids. V was shortened by 6 bases and J by 3 bases, with 8 bases between the two germline ends. The CDR3 bases are TGTGCCAGCAGGTTAGCGGACTATGGCTACACCTTC. Translated: CASRLADYGYTF.

The CDR3 sequence is CAWSVAPGELFF. CDR3 DNA: TGTGCCTGGAGTGTAGCTCCCGGGGAGCTGTTTTTT. The V and J genes are TRBV30 and TRBJ2-2; the D is unclear. The germline V and J ends were trimmed by 0 bases and 6 bases, with 5 bases remaining between them. This CDR3 has 12 amino acids. Per germline, CDR1 GTSNPN and CDR2 SVGIG (reference sequence).

This clone has just a few counts. The chain couples TRBV7-2 to TRBJ1-5, with D perhaps matching TRBD1 (5 bases). With 2 bases removed from V and 1 base from J, the gap between germline ends came to 6 bases. CDR3 length: 14 residues. CDR1 is SGHTA and CDR2 is FQGNSA in the germline V gene. The CDR3: CASSLRGSNQPQHF. The DNA of the CDR3 is TGTGCCAGCAGCTTAAGGGGAAGCAATCAGCCCCAGCATTTT.

V usage is TRBV28 and J usage is TRBJ1-2; TRBD1 might be the D (5 bases). Germline V gives CDR1 MDHEN, CDR2 SYDVKM. V was shortened by 5 bases and J by 4 bases, with 14 bases between the two germline ends. The length of the CDR3 is 14 residues. The CDR3 loop reads CASSGAVLPYGYTF. The CDR3 coding sequence is TGTGCCAGCAGTGGGGCAGTCCTTCCCTATGGCTACACCTTC.

The chain combines TRBV7-2 with TRBJ1-6; D is unclear. Trimming took off 3 bases at V and 9 bases at J, with 12 bases between the two ends. CDR3 length equals 14 residues. CDR1 and CDR2 from the germline V gene are SGHTA and FQGNSA. CDR3 nucleotide sequence: TGTGCCAGCAGCTTGGGCACACCACTTTCACCCCTCCACTTT. Translation: CASSLGTPLSPLHF. Together with reference TRBV7-2 and TRBJ1-6, the CDR3 gives the full variable domain: GAGVSQSPSNKVTEKGKDVELRCDPISGHTALYWYRQSLGQGLEFLIYFQGNSAPDKSGLPSDRFSAERTGGSVSTLTIQRTQQEDSAVYLCASSLGTPLSPLHFGNGTRLTVT.

The rearrangement joins TRBV29-1 to TRBJ2-2; D ambiguous. CDR3 length: 16 residues. CDR1 is SQVTM and CDR2 is ANQGSEA in the germline V gene. V dropped 8 bases and J dropped 0 bases, with 19 bases sitting between them. CDR3 in amino acids: CSPVCLAVANTGELFF. The CDR3 nucleotides read TGCAGCCCAGTTTGTCTCGCAGTCGCGAACACCGGGGAGCTGTTTTTT.

This clone has more than one count but fewer than ten. The chain recombines TRBV28 with TRBJ2-1; no definite D call. The ends were cut back, 6 bases at V and 6 bases at J, with 21 bases in the middle. The CDR3 has 16 amino acids. Germline CDR1 and CDR2: MDHEN and SYDVKM. The CDR3 region has the DNA TGTGCCAGCAGCCTACCTAAAATTCAGGCGTCCAATGAGCAGTTCTTC. Its protein is CASSLPKIQASNEQFF.

The chain couples TRBV18 to TRBJ2-3; 9 nucleotides align to TRBD1. This CDR3 has 15 amino acids. The V and J ends lost 6 bases and 5 bases, in that order; junction bases with no gene match: 9. From germline, CDR1 is KGHSH and CDR2 LQKENI. For the CDR3, the DNA is TGTGCCAGCTCCGGCCGGGACAGGGAAATAGATACGCAGTATTTT. Translating gives CASSGRDREIDTQYF. Filled out from reference TRBV18 and TRBJ2-3, the complete variable domain reads NAGVMQNPRHLVRRRGQEARLRCSPMKGHSHVYWYRQLPEEGLKFMVYLQKENIIDESGMPKERFSAEFPKEGPSILRIQQVVRGDSAAYFCASSGRDREIDTQYFGPGTRLTVL.

This clone was picked up a small number of times. The rearrangement links TRBV29-1 to TRBJ1-3; D remains ambiguous. The CDR3 consists of 14 residues. Germline loops: CDR1 SQVTM, CDR2 ANQGSEA. V lost 4 bases and J 4 bases, leaving 14 bases between the germline ends. CDR3 DNA: TGCAGCGTTGTCCAGCCCAAGGCCGGAAACACCATATATTTT. This codes for CSVVQPKAGNTIYF.

The chain joins TRBV29-1 to TRBJ2-1; 9 bases are shared with TRBD1. The CDR3 consists of 16 residues. The germline CDR1 and CDR2 sequences are SQVTM and ANQGSEA. Trimming at V came to 0 bases and at J to 2 bases, leaving 5 bases not matched to a gene. The CDR3 region has the DNA TGCAGCGTTGAAGATCTGGGACAGGGACCCTACAATGAGCAGTTCTTC. Translation gives CSVEDLGQGPYNEQFF.

The chain uses TRBV9 and TRBJ2-5, with TRBD1 identical over 9 bases. J gave up 5 bases and V 3 bases, and 11 bases lay outside the gene matches. This CDR3 contains 16 residues. CDR1 is SGDLS and CDR2 is YYNGEE in the germline V gene. The CDR3 loop is CASSANAGTGMETQYF. CDR3 DNA: TGTGCCAGCAGCGCGAACGCCGGGACAGGGATGGAGACCCAGTACTTC. Combining the CDR3 with reference TRBV9 and TRBJ2-5 gives the whole variable domain DSGVTQTPKHLITATGQRVTLRCSPRSGDLSVYWYQQSLDQGLQFLIQYYNGEERAKGNILERFSAQQFPDLHSELNLSSLELGDSALYFCASSANAGTGMETQYFGPGTRLLVL.

V usage is TRBV29-1 and J usage is TRBJ1-1; D remains ambiguous. V lost 4 bases, J lost 4 bases, and 10 bases lay in between. Germline CDR1 reads SQVTM; CDR2 reads ANQGSEA. The CDR3 contains 12 residues. CDR3 loop: CSVGLIVTEAFF. The CDR3 DNA is TGCAGCGTTGGGTTGATCGTCACTGAAGCTTTCTTT.

This chain uses TRBV27 with TRBJ1-5, with D uncertain. This CDR3 has 13 amino acids. Germline CDR1 is MNHEY and CDR2 is SMNVEV (reference sequence). Between the trimmed V and J ends, which lost 3 bases and 5 bases, there was a span of 8 bases. CDR3 loop: CASSFTEDQPQHF. DNA for the CDR3: TGTGCCAGCAGTTTCACAGAAGATCAGCCCCAGCATTTT.